Below are 29 T cell receptor beta chains sequenced from a single sample in a study of cytomegalovirus exposure and HLA in healthy donors. Primers included in the PCR were 60 Vbeta and 13 Jbeta primers. Using immunoSEQ multiplex PCR, the repertoire was profiled, and TCRdb retains in-frame clones only, with some absent. The sample shows 90,000 to 120,000 clones, 74% of them seen only once. The specimen was PBMCs. These receptors were obtained from a woman in her forties in good health and CMV-seropositive.

The chain couples TRBV29-1 to TRBJ2-5; D possibly corresponds to TRBD1 (5 bases). Trimming shortened V by 1 base and J by 4 bases, and 13 bases separated the two germline ends. The germline V gene encodes CDR1 SQVTM and CDR2 ANQGSEA. The CDR3 contains 14 residues. The CDR3 protein is CSVEVAGLGETQYF. CDR3 sequence (DNA): TGCAGCGTTGAAGTAGCAGGGCTCGGAGAGACCCAGTACTTC. The full variable domain, its missing parts supplied by reference TRBV29-1 and TRBJ2-5, is SAVISQKPSRDICQRGTSLTIQCQVDSQVTMMFWYRQQPGQSLTLIATANQGSEATYESGFVIDKFPISRPNLTFSTLTVSNMSPEDSSIYLCSVEVAGLGETQYFGPGTRLLVL.

This clone came up once. The genes are TRBV27 and TRBJ2-5; D might be TRBD1 (6 bases). Germline assignment: CDR1 MNHEY and CDR2 SMNVEV (reference sequence). CDR3 length: 13 residues. Trimming took 5 bases from V and 0 from J, leaving 7 bases between them. CDR3: CASSRGYQETQYF. The DNA of the CDR3 is TGTGCCAGCAGTAGGGGGTACCAAGAGACCCAGTACTTC.

The V and J genes are TRBV7-2 and TRBJ2-7; no clear D gene. CDR3 length: 11 residues. With 5 bases removed from V and 4 bases from J, the gap between germline ends came to 6 bases. Per germline, CDR1 SGHTA and CDR2 FQGNSA. The CDR3 loop is CASSPKYEQYF. In nucleotides, the CDR3 is TGTGCCAGCAGCCCAAAATACGAGCAGTACTTC.

The chain links TRBV29-1 to TRBJ1-2, with D perhaps matching TRBD1 (6 bases). V lost 6 bases, J lost 8 bases, and 13 bases lay in between. The CDR3 is 11 residues long. Germline lookup yields CDR1 SQVTM and CDR2 ANQGSEA. CDR3 sequence reads: CSVITGGGYTF. DNA of the CDR3: TGCAGCGTAATAACGGGGGGCGGCTACACCTTC.

This clone occurred a few times. CDR3 DNA sequence: TGTGCCAGCAGCTTAAAATTATTCGAGGCAGGGGACGAGCAGTACTTC. It is translated as CASSLKLFEAGDEQYF. This chain uses TRBV7-8 with TRBJ2-7; D is possibly TRBD1 (6 bases). Deletions cut 2 bases from V and 5 bases from J, with 19 bases between. CDR1 and CDR2 from the germline V gene are SGHVS and FQNEAQ. The CDR3 spans 16 residues.

The chain recombines TRBV6-5 with TRBJ2-7, with 9 positions matching TRBD1. CDR3 length equals 14 residues. CDR1 and CDR2 (germline): MNHEY, SVGAGI. V lost 2 bases to trimming and J lost 4 bases; unmatched junction nucleotides: 3. The CDR3 coding sequence is TGTGCCAGCAGTTACCCGGGACAGGGTTACGAGCAGTACTTC. Translation gives CASSYPGQGYEQYF.

CDR3 loop: CASSQHSGGRTGELFF. The CDR3 coding sequence is TGCGCCAGCTCGCAGCATAGCGGGGGGCGCACCGGGGAGCTGTTTTTT. This rearrangement joins TRBV5-1 to TRBJ2-2, with 10 bases lining up with TRBD2. The CDR3 sequence is 16 residues long. Germline V gives CDR1 SGHRS, CDR2 YFSETQ. The junction had 10 bases not matched to a gene; V was cut back by 7 bases and J by 4 bases.

The rearrangement uses TRBV5-1 and TRBJ1-1, with no clear D. Trimming stripped 7 bases from V and 2 bases from J, with 12 bases between. This CDR3 is built from 13 residues. Germline V gene sequence: CDR1 SGHRS, CDR2 YFSETQ. The CDR3 reads CASYGEVNTEAFF. In nucleotides, the CDR3 is TGCGCCAGCTACGGGGAGGTTAACACTGAAGCTTTCTTT. The complete variable domain, with remaining parts taken from reference TRBV5-1 and TRBJ1-1, reads KAGVTQTPRYLIKTRGQQVTLSCSPISGHRSVSWYQQTPGQGLQFLFEYFSETQRNKGNFPGRFSGRQFSNSRSEMNVSTLELGDSALYLCASYGEVNTEAFFGQGTRLTVV.

The chain joins TRBV10-3 to TRBJ2-4; D unclear. V lost 7 bases, J lost 5 bases, and 12 bases lay in between. The CDR3 contains 13 residues. Per germline, CDR1 ENHRY and CDR2 SYGVKD. The CDR3 protein is CAIMSNSQNIQYF. The CDR3 bases are TGTGCCATCATGTCCAACAGCCAAAACATTCAGTACTTC.

The chain's CDR3 is CASGGQGHQPQHF. CDR3 bases: TGTGCCAGCGGGGGACAGGGGCATCAGCCCCAGCATTTT. This chain joins TRBV28 and TRBJ1-5; 10 positions match TRBD1. CDR1 is MDHEN and CDR2 is SYDVKM in the germline V gene. With V trimmed by 8 bases and J by 5 bases, 3 bases remained unmatched. The CDR3 has 13 amino acids. Supplemented by reference TRBV28 and TRBJ1-5, the full variable domain reads DVKVTQSSRYLVKRTGEKVFLECVQDMDHENMFWYRQDPGLGLRLIYFSYDVKMKEKGDIPEGYSVSREKKERFSLILESASTNQTSMYLCASGGQGHQPQHFGDGTRLSIL.

The V call is TRBV25-1, the J call TRBJ2-2, with unresolved D. This CDR3 region has 16 residues. V was cut by 1 base and J by 3 bases, with 12 bases left in between. From germline, CDR1 is MGHDK and CDR2 SYGVNS. This CDR3 is CASSELPDQDTGELFF. The CDR3 coding sequence is TGTGCCAGCAGTGAATTACCCGACCAGGACACCGGGGAGCTGTTTTTT.

This clone was observed once. The chain recombines TRBV30 with TRBJ2-7, with a weak D call TRBD1 (5 bases). The CDR3 is 14 residues long. Germline loops: CDR1 GTSNPN, CDR2 SVGIG (reference sequence). Between the trimmed V and J ends, which lost 3 bases and 0 bases, there was a span of 12 bases. The DNA for the CDR3 is TGTGCCTGGAGGGCCGAAGGGGTCTCCTACGAGCAGTACTTC. Protein: CAWRAEGVSYEQYF.

V is TRBV19 and J is TRBJ1-5; unclear D gene. CDR3 length equals 14 residues. V was shortened by 6 bases and J by 0 bases, with 9 bases between the two germline ends. Germline CDR1 and CDR2: LNHDA and SQIVND (reference sequence). The CDR3 sequence is CASRADNSNQPQHF. DNA of the CDR3: TGTGCCAGTAGGGCAGACAATAGCAATCAGCCCCAGCATTTT.

The chain employs TRBV18 and TRBJ1-1; 9 bases line up with TRBD1. The germline gives CDR1 KGHSH, CDR2 LQKENI. V lost 3 bases to trimming and J lost 4 bases; unmatched junction nucleotides: 9. The CDR3 is made up of 16 amino acids. The DNA of the CDR3 is TGTGCCAGCTCACCTACGACAGGGGGGGTCGCCACTGAAGCTTTCTTT. This gives the protein CASSPTTGGVATEAFF.

The chain employs TRBV2 and TRBJ2-5, with D tentatively TRBD1 (6 bases). The CDR3 runs 14 residues. The V end lost 4 bases, the J end lost 0 bases, and 9 bases lay between the germline ends. The V gene's germline CDR1 is SNHLY and CDR2 FYNNEI. Here the CDR3 DNA reads TGTGCCAGCAGTGGGGACAACCACCAAGAGACCCAGTACTTC. It specifies CASSGDNHQETQYF.

Only a few counts were recorded for this clone. The V and J genes are TRBV25-1 and TRBJ2-1; TRBD1 aligns across 11 bases. From germline, CDR1 is MGHDK and CDR2 SYGVNS. Losses at the gene ends were 6 bases for V and 8 bases for J; bases not matched to a gene: 12. This CDR3 has 16 residues. The CDR3 nucleotides read TGTGCCAGCAGCACCATCGGGGACAGGGGGTTCGATGAGCAGTTCTTC. Residues: CASSTIGDRGFDEQFF. Together with reference TRBV25-1 and TRBJ2-1, the CDR3 gives the full variable domain: EADIYQTPRYLVIGTGKKITLECSQTMGHDKMYWYQQDPGMELHLIHYSYGVNSTEKGDLSSESTVSRIRTEHFPLTLESARPSHTSQYLCASSTIGDRGFDEQFFGPGTRLTVL.

The chain carries TRBV10-3 and TRBJ1-6, with TRBD1 matching over 7 bases. The length of the CDR3 is 13 residues. The V segment lost 10 bases and the J segment 10 bases; nucleotides outside the gene matches: 10. Germline V CDR1 and CDR2: ENHRY, SYGVKD. CDR3 DNA: TGTGCCAGTTCACCGGGACAGCAGTCACCCCTCCACTTT. This translates into CASSPGQQSPLHF.

V and J are TRBV5-8 and TRBJ2-5; 12 nucleotides agree with TRBD2. The V segment lost 0 bases and the J segment 5 bases; nucleotides outside the gene matches: 8. The germline V gene has CDR1 SGHTS and CDR2 YDEGEE. The CDR3 consists of 17 residues. The CDR3 DNA reads as TGTGCCAGCAGCTTGGGGGCAGTCCTAGCGGGAGGGGAGACCCAGTACTTC. This encodes CASSLGAVLAGGETQYF.

The chain employs TRBV2 and TRBJ2-5; 11 positions agree with TRBD2. Trimming at V came to 7 bases and at J to 5 bases, leaving 9 bases not matched to a gene. There are 15 residues in the CDR3. Germline CDR1 is SNHLY and CDR2 is FYNNEI. CDR3 bases: TGTGCCAGCACCGAGACTAGCGGGGCTACGGAGACCCAGTACTTC. It yields the protein CASTETSGATETQYF.

This clone was seen once. In the same sample, other DNA sequences code for this CDR3. The J gene is TRBJ1-3, the V gene TRBV29-1; the match to TRBD1 covers 8 bases. CDR3 size: 14 residues. The V gene's germline CDR1 is SQVTM and CDR2 ANQGSEA. Trimming took 4 bases from V and 0 from J; bases not matched to a gene: 2. CDR3 amino acids: CSVGDRGSGNTIYF. For the CDR3, the DNA is TGCAGCGTTGGTGACAGGGGCTCTGGAAACACCATATATTTT. Full variable domain (remainder filled in from reference TRBV29-1 and TRBJ1-3): SAVISQKPSRDICQRGTSLTIQCQVDSQVTMMFWYRQQPGQSLTLIATANQGSEATYESGFVIDKFPISRPNLTFSTLTVSNMSPEDSSIYLCSVGDRGSGNTIYFGEGSWLTVV.

This clone has just one count. The rearrangement joins TRBV9 to TRBJ2-1, with TRBD2 as a possible D gene (5 bases). The CDR3 contains 15 residues. The ends were cut back, 0 bases at V and 5 bases at J, with 12 bases in the middle. The V gene's germline CDR1 is SGDLS and CDR2 YYNGEE. The CDR3 bases are TGTGCCAGCAGCGTAGCCCTAGTCGGGGACAATGAGCAGTTCTTC. Translated, it gives CASSVALVGDNEQFF.

V usage is TRBV30 and J usage is TRBJ2-7; 8 nucleotides match TRBD2. The germline gives CDR1 GTSNPN, CDR2 SVGIG (reference sequence). J gave up 2 bases and V 3 bases, and 3 bases lay outside the gene matches. The CDR3 sequence is 13 residues long. This chain's CDR3 is CAWRYGGAYEQYF. In nucleotides, the CDR3 is TGTGCCTGGAGGTACGGGGGGGCCTACGAGCAGTACTTC.

This chain connects TRBV6-1 to TRBJ1-5, with a weak D call TRBD1 (6 bases). The CDR3 contains 16 residues. Per the germline V gene, CDR1 is MNHNS and CDR2 is SASEGT. Trimming stripped 4 bases from V and 2 bases from J, with 15 bases between. CDR3 in amino acids: CASSGDRKAGNQPQHF. CDR3 DNA sequence: TGTGCCAGCAGTGGAGACAGGAAGGCGGGCAATCAGCCCCAGCATTTT.

The rearrangement uses TRBV29-1 and TRBJ2-3; the match to TRBD1 covers 8 bases. With 6 bases clipped from V and 4 bases from J, the junction kept 9 bases outside the gene matches. CDR1 and CDR2 from the germline V gene are SQVTM and ANQGSEA. The CDR3 consists of 14 residues. CDR3 nucleotide sequence: TGCAGCGTCGCGGGACAGGAGCTTTCAGATACGCAGTATTTT. Encoded protein: CSVAGQELSDTQYF.

V is TRBV7-6 and J is TRBJ1-3; 7 bases line up with TRBD1. The CDR3 extends over 14 amino acids. The junction had 6 bases not matched to a gene; V was cut back by 6 bases and J by 4 bases. Germline-derived CDR1 and CDR2 are SGHVS and FNYEAQ. The CDR3 here is CASSLQGQGNTIYF. The CDR3 nucleotides read TGTGCCAGCAGTCTACAGGGGCAAGGAAACACCATATATTTT.

A few counts support this clone. This chain connects TRBV2 to TRBJ2-1; 7 nucleotides align to TRBD1. Germline V CDR1 and CDR2: SNHLY, FYNNEI. The CDR3 runs 14 residues. Trimming removed 8 bases from V and 3 bases from J; junction bases left unmatched: 7. The chain's CDR3 is CASVDPGGYNEQFF. The CDR3 region has the DNA TGTGCCAGCGTGGATCCAGGGGGCTACAATGAGCAGTTCTTC.

This chain links TRBV6-5 with TRBJ2-3; D might be TRBD2 (5 bases). Germline CDR1 is MNHEY and CDR2 is SVGAGI. V was clipped by 2 bases and J by 4 bases, with 16 bases between them. This CDR3 has 16 amino acids. The CDR3 nucleotides read TGTGCCAGCAGTTACCTTAGTCGGGGAGAATCAGATACGCAGTATTTT. This translates into CASSYLSRGESDTQYF.

The chain links TRBV4-1 to TRBJ1-2, with TRBD1 matching 7 bases. The CDR3 totals 13 residues. CDR1 MGHRA and CDR2 YSYEKL come from the germline V gene. With V trimmed by 4 bases and J by 5 bases, 4 bases remained unmatched. This chain's CDR3 is CASSRGTEYGYTF. CDR3 bases: TGCGCCAGCAGCCGAGGGACAGAGTATGGCTACACCTTC.

The chain combines TRBV28 with TRBJ1-4, with unresolved D. Germline lookup yields CDR1 MDHEN and CDR2 SYDVKM. This CDR3 is built from 14 residues. V lost 2 bases, J lost 6 bases, and 10 bases lay in between. The CDR3 loop is CASSLEGNHEKLFF. As DNA, the CDR3 is TGTGCCAGCAGTTTAGAGGGTAATCATGAAAAACTGTTTTTT.